A selection of T cell receptor beta chains follows, all from one sample in a study of Ad26.COV2.S vaccination and SARS-CoV-2 variants. Method: immunoSEQ multiplex PCR; TCRdb's copy keeps in-frame clones and lacks some. Among more than 350,000 clones listed, 75% to 95% were seen once. The starting material was peripheral blood, obtained in a trial of Ad26.COV2.S vaccine versus placebo. These receptors were taken from a person between 18 and 60 years old who received the Ad26.COV2.S COVID-19 vaccine or a placebo. The CDR3 runs from the conserved cysteine through the conserved F or W. A D gene is named only where the DNA matches it firmly. The size field is filled for only some rows; it gives once, few, many or a size class.

>TRBV24-1|TRBJ1-2|TRBD1|.
TGTGCCACCAGCGCCCTGGACAGGGCACCTAACTATGGCTACACCTTC
CATSALDRAPNYGYTF
>TRBV28|TRBJ2-7|.|.
TGTGCCAGCAGTTTGGCGGGATTGGGCTACGAGCAGTACTTC
CASSLAGLGYEQYF
>TRBV7-2|TRBJ2-1|TRBD2|.
TGTGCCAGCAGCTTAATCGGCGGGAGACCCTACAATGAGCAGTTCTTC
CASSLIGGRPYNEQFF
>TRBV6-5|TRBJ1-2|.|.
TGTGCCAGCAGTTACGCGGACAGTTATAACTATGGCTACACCTTC
CASSYADSYNYGYTF
>TRBV19|TRBJ2-2|TRBD2|.
TGTGCCAGTAGCAGGATAGCGGGAGATTATGGCGGGGAGCTGTTTTTT
CASSRIAGDYGGELFF
>TRBV5-1|TRBJ2-7|.|.
TGCGCCAGCAGCTTGGTGGAGATTGGGGGCTCCTACGAGCAGTACTTC
CASSLVEIGGSYEQYF
>TRBV7-9|TRBJ1-1|TRBD1|.
TGTGCCAGCAGAGGGACAGCTATCATCATGAACACTGAAGCTTTCTTT
CASRGTAIIMNTEAFF
>TRBV7-2|TRBJ1-2|.|.
TGTGCCAGCAGCTTACAGCTTAATACTAACTATGGCTACACCTTC
CASSLQLNTNYGYTF
>TRBV29-1|TRBJ1-5|.|.
TGCAGCGTTCAAGGGGCGGGCAATCAGCCCCAGCATTTT
CSVQGAGNQPQHF
>TRBV2|TRBJ1-3|.|.
TGTGCCAGCAGTGAGCAGGGACCTGGAAACACCATATATTTT
CASSEQGPGNTIYF
>TRBV27|TRBJ2-2|.|.
TGTGCCAGCAGATACAACCCGGACAGCTGGGATGGCGGGGAGCTGTTTTTT
CASRYNPDSWDGGELFF
>TRBV2|TRBJ1-4|.|.
TGTGCCAGCAGTGAAGCCTGGGGGCTTTACGAAAAACTGTTTTTT
CASSEAWGLYEKLFF
>TRBV6-4|TRBJ1-2|.|.
TGTGCCAGCAGAGGGAGGGCCGGCTACACCTTC
CASRGRAGYTF
>TRBV12-3/TRBV12-4|TRBJ1-5|TRBD1|.
TGTGCCAGCAGCCAGGGGGCGGGGCCCCAGCATTTT
CASSQGAGPQHF
>TRBV6-2/TRBV6-3|TRBJ2-7|.|.
TGTGCCAGCAGTAAAGAGGGAGTCTACGAGCAGTACTTC
CASSKEGVYEQYF
>TRBV27|TRBJ2-1|.|.
TGTGCCAGCAGGCTCCCTGGCGATGAGCAGTTCTTC
CASRLPGDEQFF
>TRBV6-5|TRBJ2-1|TRBD2|.
TGTGCCAGCACCCCTAGCGGGAGCTCCTACAATGAGCAGTTCTTC
CASTPSGSSYNEQFF
>TRBV13|TRBJ2-5|.|.
TGTGCCAGCAGCTTACGGAGCGGGGAGACCCAGTACTTC
CASSLRSGETQYF
>TRBV7-2|TRBJ2-2|.|.
TGTGCCAGCAGCTTACGGGACCTTTCCGGGGAGCTGTTTTTT
CASSLRDLSGELFF
>TRBV6-5|TRBJ1-6|TRBD1|.
TGTGCCAGCACCCCCCTAGGGGGCAGAACACCCCTCCACTTT
CASTPLGGRTPLHF
>TRBV11-3|TRBJ2-2|.|few
TGTGCCAGCAGCTTAGATCAGGGAGGATCAACGAACACCGGGGAGCTGTTTTTT
CASSLDQGGSTNTGELFF
>TRBV6-2/TRBV6-3|TRBJ2-1|TRBD2|.
TGTGCCAGCAGCCCTTTCCTAGCGGGAGGACTCAATGAGCAGTTCTTC
CASSPFLAGGLNEQFF
>TRBV6-4|TRBJ2-1|TRBD2|.
TGTGCCAGCAGTGACCGGGAGGGTGAGCAGTTCTTC
CASSDREGEQFF
>TRBV11-2|TRBJ2-1|TRBD1|.
TGTGCCAGCAGCTTGGGTCCGGGACAGGGCAAATATGAGCAGTTCTTC
CASSLGPGQGKYEQFF
>TRBV14|TRBJ2-1|TRBD2|.
TGTGCCAGCAGCCAAGCTAGCGGGAGGACCCTAAGGAACAATGAGCAGTTCTTC
CASSQASGRTLRNNEQFF
>TRBV7-6|TRBJ2-1|.|once
TGTGCCAGCAGCTTAGGTTACGGAGGATCGGATGAGCAGTTCTTC
CASSLGYGGSDEQFF
>TRBV6-2/TRBV6-3|TRBJ1-1|TRBD1|.
TGTGCCAGCAGTTATGGGTTAGGGGGCGTGAACACTGAAGCTTTCTTT
CASSYGLGGVNTEAFF
>TRBV19|TRBJ2-3|.|.
TGTGCCAGTAGTATAGGAGGGTACCAAGATACGCAGTATTTT
CASSIGGYQDTQYF
>TRBV29-1|TRBJ2-2|.|.
TGCAGCGTTGCGTATAGCGCAGCGAACACCGGGGAGCTGTTTTTT
CSVAYSAANTGELFF
>TRBV30|TRBJ2-1|TRBD2|.
TGTGCCTGGATAGGCGGGAGGGCCTCAGGTGAGCAGTTCTTC
CAWIGGRASGEQFF
>TRBV3-1/TRBV3-2|TRBJ2-7|TRBD2|.
TGTGCCAGCAGCAATAAATTGATTAGCGGGAGTTACGAGCAGTACTTC
CASSNKLISGSYEQYF
>TRBV21-1|TRBJ2-7|.|.
TGTGCCAGCAGCAATAAAGGACAGTCCCCAAAAACCTACGAGCAGTACTTC
CASSNKGQSPKTYEQYF
>TRBV28|TRBJ2-4|.|.
TGTGCCAGCAGTTTAGGGTCGGCTAGCTTACGGGGACGAAAGTACTTC
CASSLGSASLRGRKYF
>TRBV11-2|TRBJ2-3|.|.
TGTGCCAGCAGCAAAAACAGGGCGACTTCCACAGATACGCAGTATTTT
CASSKNRATSTDTQYF
>TRBV7-2|TRBJ1-5|.|.
TGTGCCAGCACTGATTATAGCAATCAGCCCCAGCATTTT
CASTDYSNQPQHF
>TRBV9|TRBJ2-2|TRBD1|.
TGTGCCAGCAGACTTACAGGGGGCACCGGGGAGCTGTTTTTT
CASRLTGGTGELFF
>TRBV24-1|TRBJ1-5|.|.
TGTGCCACCAGTGATGAGGGGGAGGGAAGCAATCAGCCCCAGCATTTT
CATSDEGEGSNQPQHF
>TRBV18|TRBJ1-6|.|.
TGTGCCAGCTCACCCGACCAGGGTTGGTCACCCCTCCACTTT
CASSPDQGWSPLHF
>TRBV28|TRBJ1-4|.|.
TGTGCCAGCAGGTCCCGCCACTTGGCTATGAATGAAAAACTGTTTTTT
CASRSRHLAMNEKLFF
>TRBV5-1|TRBJ2-7|TRBD2|.
TGCGCCAGCAGCTTGATATCTAGCGGGGGGACCTACGAGCAGTACTTC
CASSLISSGGTYEQYF
>TRBV14|TRBJ2-5|.|.
TGTGCCAGCAGCAGTGGCCTCCAAGAGACCCAGTACTTC
CASSSGLQETQYF
>TRBV5-1|TRBJ2-5|TRBD1|.
TGCGCCAGCAGCTTGGGGGACAGGAGACAAGAGACCCAGTACTTC
CASSLGDRRQETQYF
>TRBV5-4|TRBJ2-5|TRBD2|.
TGTGCCAGCAGCCCCGGGACTAGCAAGGAGACCCAGTACTTC
CASSPGTSKETQYF
>TRBV29-1|TRBJ2-7|TRBD1|.
TGCAGCGTCCAGGGACAGGGGGCATCCGAGCAGTACTTC
CSVQGQGASEQYF
>TRBV20-1|TRBJ1-2|.|.
TGCAGTGCTAGTTCGGCTACTAACTATGGCTACACCTTC
CSASSATNYGYTF